The present TCR beta chain was sequenced within a study of CD8 T cells in Susac syndrome. This clonotype was observed a handful of times. After extraction with the RNeasy kit, roughly 0.45 to 1 ug of the RNA was reverse transcribed using random hexamers. immunoSEQ multiplex PCR amplified TCR beta CDR3 across 54 Vbeta, 13 Jbeta. Via MiXCR, TCRdb re-called the immunoSEQ multiplex PCR reads, giving one row per CDR3 protein. The data hold approximately 110,000 distinct CDR3 sequences, with about 95% observed a single time. Germline V gene sequence: CDR1 SEHNR, CDR2 FQNEAQ (reference sequence). There are 14 residues in the CDR3. J lost 4 bases, V lost 3 bases, and 3 bases had no gene match.

This clonotype was sampled from a human donor in good health. The sequenced sample was CD4+ T cells from PBMCs. The chain is built from TRBV7-9 and TRBJ2-5, with 9 bases lining up with TRBD1. The CDR3 here is CASSLGTGRETQYF. The CDR3 nucleotides are TGTGCCAGCAGCTTGGGGACAGGGCGAGAGACCCAGTACTTC. Based on the CDR3 plus reference TRBV7-9 and TRBJ2-5, the full variable domain is DTGVSQNPRHKITKRGQNVTFRCDPISEHNRLYWYRQTLGQGPEFLTYFQNEAQLEKSRLLSDRFSAERPKGSFSTLEIQRTEQGDSAMYLCASSLGTGRETQYFGPGTRLLVL.